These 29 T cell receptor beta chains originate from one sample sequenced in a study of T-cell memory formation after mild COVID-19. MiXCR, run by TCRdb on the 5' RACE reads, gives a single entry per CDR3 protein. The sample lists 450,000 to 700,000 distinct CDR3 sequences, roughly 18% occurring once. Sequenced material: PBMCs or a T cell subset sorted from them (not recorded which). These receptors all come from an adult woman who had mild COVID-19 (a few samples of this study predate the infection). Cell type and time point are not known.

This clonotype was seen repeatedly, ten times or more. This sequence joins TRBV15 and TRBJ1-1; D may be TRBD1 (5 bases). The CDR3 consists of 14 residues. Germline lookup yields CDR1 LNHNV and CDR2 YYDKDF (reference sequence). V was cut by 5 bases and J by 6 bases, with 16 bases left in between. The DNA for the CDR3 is TGTGCCACCAGCCCTGGCGGGGGATACGCTGAAGCTTTCTTT. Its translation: CATSPGGGYAEAFF.

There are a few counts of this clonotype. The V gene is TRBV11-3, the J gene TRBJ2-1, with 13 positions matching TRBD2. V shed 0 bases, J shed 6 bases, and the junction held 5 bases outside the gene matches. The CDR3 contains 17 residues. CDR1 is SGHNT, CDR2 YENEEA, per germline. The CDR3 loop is CASSLDLTSGRINEQFF. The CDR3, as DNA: TGTGCCAGCAGCTTAGATCTGACTAGCGGGAGGATCAATGAGCAGTTCTTC.

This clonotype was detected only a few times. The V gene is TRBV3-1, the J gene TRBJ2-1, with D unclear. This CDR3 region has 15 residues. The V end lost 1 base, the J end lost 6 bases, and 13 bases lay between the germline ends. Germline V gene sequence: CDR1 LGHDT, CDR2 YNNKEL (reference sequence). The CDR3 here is CASSQVGVGTNEQFF. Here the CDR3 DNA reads TGTGCCAGCAGCCAAGTTGGGGTTGGAACCAATGAGCAGTTCTTC.

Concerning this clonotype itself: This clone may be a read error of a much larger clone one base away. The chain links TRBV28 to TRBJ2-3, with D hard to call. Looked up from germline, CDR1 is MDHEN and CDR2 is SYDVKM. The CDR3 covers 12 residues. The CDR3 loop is CASSSPGDKQYF. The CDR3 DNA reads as TGTGCCAGCAGTTCCCCTGGAGATAAGCAGTATTTT.

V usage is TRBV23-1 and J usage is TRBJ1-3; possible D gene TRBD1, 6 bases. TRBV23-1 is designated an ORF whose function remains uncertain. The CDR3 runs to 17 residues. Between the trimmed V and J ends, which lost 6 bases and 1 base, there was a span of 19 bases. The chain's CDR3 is CASRPRPNRESGNTIYF. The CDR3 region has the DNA TGCGCCAGCAGACCCCGACCGAACAGGGAATCTGGAAACACCATATATTTT.

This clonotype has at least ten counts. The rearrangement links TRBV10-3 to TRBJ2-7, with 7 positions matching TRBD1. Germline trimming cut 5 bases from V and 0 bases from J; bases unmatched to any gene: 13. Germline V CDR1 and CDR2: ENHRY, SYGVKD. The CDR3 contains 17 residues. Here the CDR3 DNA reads TGTGCCATCAGTACGCCAAACGGACAGGCGGGCTCCTACGAGCAGTACTTC. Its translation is CAISTPNGQAGSYEQYF.

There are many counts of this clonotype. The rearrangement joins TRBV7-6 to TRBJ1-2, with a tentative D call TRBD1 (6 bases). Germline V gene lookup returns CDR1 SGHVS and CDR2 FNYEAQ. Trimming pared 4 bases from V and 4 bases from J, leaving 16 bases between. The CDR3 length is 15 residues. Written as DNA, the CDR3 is TGTGCCAGCAGCTCACAGGGAAGTGGGGCCTATGGCTACACCTTC. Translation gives CASSSQGSGAYGYTF.

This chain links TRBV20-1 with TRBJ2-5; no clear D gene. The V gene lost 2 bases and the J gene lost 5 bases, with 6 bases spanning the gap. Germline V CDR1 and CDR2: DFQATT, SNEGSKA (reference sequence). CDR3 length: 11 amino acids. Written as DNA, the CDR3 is TGCAGTGCTAGAATTTCCGAGACCCAGTACTTC. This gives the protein CSARISETQYF.

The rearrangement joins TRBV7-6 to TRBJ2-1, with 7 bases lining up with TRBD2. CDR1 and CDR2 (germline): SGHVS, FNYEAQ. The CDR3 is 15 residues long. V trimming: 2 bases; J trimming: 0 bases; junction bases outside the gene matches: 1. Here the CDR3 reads CASSLRDYSYNEQFF. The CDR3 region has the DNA TGTGCCAGCAGCTTAAGGGACTACTCCTACAATGAGCAGTTCTTC. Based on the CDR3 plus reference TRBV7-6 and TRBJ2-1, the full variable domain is GAGVSQSPRYKVTKRGQDVALRCDPISGHVSLYWYRQALGQGPEFLTYFNYEAQQDKSGLPNDRFSAERPEGSISTLTIQRTEQRDSAMYRCASSLRDYSYNEQFFGPGTRLTVL.

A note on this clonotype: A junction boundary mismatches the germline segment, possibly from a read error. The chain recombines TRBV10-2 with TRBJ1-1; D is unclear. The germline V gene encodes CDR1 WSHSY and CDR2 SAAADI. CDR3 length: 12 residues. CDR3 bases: TGCGCCAGCAGGGAGTTGAACACTGAAGCTTTCTTT. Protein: CASRELNTEAFF.

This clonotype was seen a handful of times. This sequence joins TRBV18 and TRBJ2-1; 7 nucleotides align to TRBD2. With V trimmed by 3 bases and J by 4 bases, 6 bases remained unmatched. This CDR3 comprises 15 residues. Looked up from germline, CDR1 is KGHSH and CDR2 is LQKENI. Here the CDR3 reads CASSPGGSRYNEQFF. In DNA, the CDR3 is TGTGCCAGCTCACCCGGGGGGAGTCGGTACAATGAGCAGTTCTTC.

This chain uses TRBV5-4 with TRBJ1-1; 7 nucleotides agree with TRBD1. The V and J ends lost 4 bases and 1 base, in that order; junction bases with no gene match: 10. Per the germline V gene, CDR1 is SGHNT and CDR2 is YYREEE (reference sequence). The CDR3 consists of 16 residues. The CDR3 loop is CASSAHPRQGNTEAFF. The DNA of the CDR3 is TGTGCCAGCAGCGCTCACCCTCGACAGGGGAACACTGAAGCTTTCTTT.

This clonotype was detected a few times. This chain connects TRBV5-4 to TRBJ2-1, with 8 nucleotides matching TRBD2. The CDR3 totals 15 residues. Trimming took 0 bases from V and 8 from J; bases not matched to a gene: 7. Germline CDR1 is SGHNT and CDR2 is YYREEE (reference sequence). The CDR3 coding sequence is TGTGCCAGCAGCTTGGCGGCGGGAGGACTCCATGAGCAGTTCTTC. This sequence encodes CASSLAAGGLHEQFF.

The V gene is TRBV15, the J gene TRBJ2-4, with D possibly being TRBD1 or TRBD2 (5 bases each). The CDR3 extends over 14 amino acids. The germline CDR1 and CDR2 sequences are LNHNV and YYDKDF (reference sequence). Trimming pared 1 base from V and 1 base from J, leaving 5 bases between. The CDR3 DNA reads TGTGCCACCAGCAGAGGGGGGGCCAAAAACATTCAGTACTTC. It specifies CATSRGGAKNIQYF.

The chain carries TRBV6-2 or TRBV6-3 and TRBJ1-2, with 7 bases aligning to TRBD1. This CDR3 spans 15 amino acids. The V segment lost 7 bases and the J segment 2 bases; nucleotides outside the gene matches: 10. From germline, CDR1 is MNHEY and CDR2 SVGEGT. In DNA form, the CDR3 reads TGTGCCAGCACTAACCCGGGACAGAGGAACTATGGCTACACCTTC. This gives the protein CASTNPGQRNYGYTF.

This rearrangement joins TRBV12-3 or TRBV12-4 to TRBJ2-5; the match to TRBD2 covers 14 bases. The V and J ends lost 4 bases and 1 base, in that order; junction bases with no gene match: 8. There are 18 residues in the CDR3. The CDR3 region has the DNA TGTGCCAGCAGTTGGACTAGCGGGGGGTCCGGTTCCCAAGAGACCCAGTACTTC. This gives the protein CASSWTSGGSGSQETQYF.

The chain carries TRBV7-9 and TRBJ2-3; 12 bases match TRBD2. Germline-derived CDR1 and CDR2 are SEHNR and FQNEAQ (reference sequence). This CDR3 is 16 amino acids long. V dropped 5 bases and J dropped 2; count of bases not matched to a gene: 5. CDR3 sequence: CASSPGLAGYTDTQYF. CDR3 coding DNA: TGTGCCAGCAGCCCCGGACTAGCGGGGTACACAGATACGCAGTATTTT. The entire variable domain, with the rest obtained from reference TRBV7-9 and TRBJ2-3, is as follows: DTGVSQNPRHKITKRGQNVTFRCDPISEHNRLYWYRQTLGQGPEFLTYFQNEAQLEKSRLLSDRFSAERPKGSFSTLEIQRTEQGDSAMYLCASSPGLAGYTDTQYFGPGTRLTVL.

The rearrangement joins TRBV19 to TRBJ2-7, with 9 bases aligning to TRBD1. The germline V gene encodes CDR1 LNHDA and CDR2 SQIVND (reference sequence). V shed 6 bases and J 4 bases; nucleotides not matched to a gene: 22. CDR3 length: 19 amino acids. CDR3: CASRSLGTGSQGRPYEQYF. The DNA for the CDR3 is TGTGCCAGTAGATCCCTCGGGACAGGGAGCCAAGGGCGACCTTACGAGCAGTACTTC.

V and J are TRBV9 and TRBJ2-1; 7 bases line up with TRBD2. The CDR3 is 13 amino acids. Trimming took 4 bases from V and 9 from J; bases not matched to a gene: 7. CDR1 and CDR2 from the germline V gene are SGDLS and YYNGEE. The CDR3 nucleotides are TGTGCCAGCAGCCCCCTAGCGGATGGTGAGCAGTTCTTC. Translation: CASSPLADGEQFF.

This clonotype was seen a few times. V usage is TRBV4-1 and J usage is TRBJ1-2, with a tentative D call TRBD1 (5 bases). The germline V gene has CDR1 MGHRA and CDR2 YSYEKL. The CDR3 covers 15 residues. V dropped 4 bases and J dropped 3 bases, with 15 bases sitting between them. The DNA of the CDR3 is TGCGCCAGCAGCCCAGGCTTAACAGGATACTATGGCTACACCTTC. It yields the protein CASSPGLTGYYGYTF.

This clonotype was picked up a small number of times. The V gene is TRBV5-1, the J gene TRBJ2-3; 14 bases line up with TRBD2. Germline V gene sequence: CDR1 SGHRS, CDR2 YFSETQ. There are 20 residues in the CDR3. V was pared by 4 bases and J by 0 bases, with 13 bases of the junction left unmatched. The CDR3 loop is CASSPTGTSGSVGSTDTQYF. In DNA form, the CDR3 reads TGCGCCAGCAGCCCGACCGGGACTAGCGGGAGTGTGGGTAGCACAGATACGCAGTATTTT.

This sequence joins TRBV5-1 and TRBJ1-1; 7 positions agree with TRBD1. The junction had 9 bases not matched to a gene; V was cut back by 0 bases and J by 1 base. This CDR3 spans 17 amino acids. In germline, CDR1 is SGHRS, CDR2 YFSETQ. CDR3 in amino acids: CASSLGPGGEGNTEAFF. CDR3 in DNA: TGCGCCAGCAGCTTGGGCCCAGGGGGAGAGGGGAACACTGAAGCTTTCTTT. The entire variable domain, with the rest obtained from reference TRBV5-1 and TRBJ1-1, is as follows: KAGVTQTPRYLIKTRGQQVTLSCSPISGHRSVSWYQQTPGQGLQFLFEYFSETQRNKGNFPGRFSGRQFSNSRSEMNVSTLELGDSALYLCASSLGPGGEGNTEAFFGQGTRLTVV.

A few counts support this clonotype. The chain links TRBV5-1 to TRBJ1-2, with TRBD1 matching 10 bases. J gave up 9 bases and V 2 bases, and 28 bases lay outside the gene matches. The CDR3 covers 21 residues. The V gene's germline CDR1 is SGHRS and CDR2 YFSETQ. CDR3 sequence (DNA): TGCGCCAGCAGCTTTCTTCCACCAAGACCCGGGACAGGGGATCCACGGCGGAGCTACACCTTC. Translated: CASSFLPPRPGTGDPRRSYTF.

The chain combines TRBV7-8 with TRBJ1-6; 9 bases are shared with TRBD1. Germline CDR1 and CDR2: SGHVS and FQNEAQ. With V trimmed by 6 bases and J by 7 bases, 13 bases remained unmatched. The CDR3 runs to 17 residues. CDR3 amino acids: CASRDLLPGQGNSPLHF. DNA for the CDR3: TGTGCCAGCAGGGATCTACTGCCGGGACAGGGCAATTCACCCCTCCACTTT.

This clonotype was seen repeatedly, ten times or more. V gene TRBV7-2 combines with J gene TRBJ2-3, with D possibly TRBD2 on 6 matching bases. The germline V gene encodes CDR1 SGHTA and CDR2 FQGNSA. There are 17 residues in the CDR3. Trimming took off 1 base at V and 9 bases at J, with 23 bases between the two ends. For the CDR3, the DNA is TGTGCCAGCAGCTTAGGGCATTTAAACGTGGGCGGGATAACGCAGTATTTT. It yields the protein CASSLGHLNVGGITQYF.

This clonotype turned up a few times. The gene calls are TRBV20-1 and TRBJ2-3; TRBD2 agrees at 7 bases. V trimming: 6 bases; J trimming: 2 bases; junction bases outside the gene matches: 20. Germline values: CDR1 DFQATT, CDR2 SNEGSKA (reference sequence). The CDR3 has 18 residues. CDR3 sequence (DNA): TGCAGTGCCCACCCGCTACTGACTAGCCCTAAGGACACAGATACGCAGTATTTT. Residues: CSAHPLLTSPKDTDTQYF.

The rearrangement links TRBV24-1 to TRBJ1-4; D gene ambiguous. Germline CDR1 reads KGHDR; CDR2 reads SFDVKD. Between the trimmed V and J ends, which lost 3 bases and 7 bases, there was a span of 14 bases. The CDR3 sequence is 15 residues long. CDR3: CATSDRDGISEKLFF. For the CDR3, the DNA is TGTGCCACCAGTGATAGAGACGGCATTAGTGAAAAACTGTTTTTT.

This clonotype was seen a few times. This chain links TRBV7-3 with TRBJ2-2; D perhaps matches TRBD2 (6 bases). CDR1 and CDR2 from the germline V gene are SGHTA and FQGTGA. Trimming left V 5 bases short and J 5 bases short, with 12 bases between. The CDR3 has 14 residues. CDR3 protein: CASSPGAQTGELFF. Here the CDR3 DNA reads TGTGCCAGCAGCCCGGGAGCCCAGACCGGGGAGCTGTTTTTT.

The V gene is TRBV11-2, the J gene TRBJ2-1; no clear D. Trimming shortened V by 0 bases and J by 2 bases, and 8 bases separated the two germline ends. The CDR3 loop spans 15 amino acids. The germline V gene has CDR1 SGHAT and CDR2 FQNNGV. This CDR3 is CASSLDSWTYNEQFF. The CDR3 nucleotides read TGTGCCAGCAGCTTAGATAGTTGGACCTACAATGAGCAGTTCTTC.